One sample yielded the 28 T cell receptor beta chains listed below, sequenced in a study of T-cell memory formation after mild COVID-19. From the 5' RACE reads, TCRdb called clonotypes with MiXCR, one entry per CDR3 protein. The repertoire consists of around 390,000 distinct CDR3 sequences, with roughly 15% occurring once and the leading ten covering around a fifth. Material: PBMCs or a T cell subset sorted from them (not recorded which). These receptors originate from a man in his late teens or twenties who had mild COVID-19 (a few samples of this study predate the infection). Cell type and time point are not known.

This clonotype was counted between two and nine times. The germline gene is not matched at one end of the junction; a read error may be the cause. In DNA form, the CDR3 reads TGTGCCAGCAGCACCGGGACAGGGCGAAAAATCTTC. This gives the protein CASSTGTGRKIF. V usage is TRBV7-2 and J usage is TRBJ2-1, with 9 bases identical to TRBD1. The CDR3 contains 12 residues. Per the germline V gene, CDR1 is SGHTA and CDR2 is FQGNSA.

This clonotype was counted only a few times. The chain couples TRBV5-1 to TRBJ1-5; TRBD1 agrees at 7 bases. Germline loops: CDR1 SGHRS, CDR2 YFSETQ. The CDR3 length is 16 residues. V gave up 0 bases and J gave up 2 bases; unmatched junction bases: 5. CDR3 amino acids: CASSLGDRVGNQPQHF. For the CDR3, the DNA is TGCGCCAGCAGCTTGGGCGACAGGGTCGGCAATCAGCCCCAGCATTTT.

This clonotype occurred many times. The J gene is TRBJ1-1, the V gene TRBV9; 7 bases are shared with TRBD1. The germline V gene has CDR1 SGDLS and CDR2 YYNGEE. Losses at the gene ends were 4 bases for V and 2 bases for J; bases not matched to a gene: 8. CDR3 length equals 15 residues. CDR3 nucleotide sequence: TGTGCCAGCAGCCCCCGGGACAGACTAAACACTGAAGCTTTCTTT. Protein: CASSPRDRLNTEAFF.

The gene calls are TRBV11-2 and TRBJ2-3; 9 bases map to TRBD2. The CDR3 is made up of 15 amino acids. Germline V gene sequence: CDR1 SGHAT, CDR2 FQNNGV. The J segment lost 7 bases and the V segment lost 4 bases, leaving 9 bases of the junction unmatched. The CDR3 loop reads CASSSGSGGPNTQYF. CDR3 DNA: TGTGCCAGCAGCTCCGGAAGCGGGGGGCCAAATACGCAGTATTTT. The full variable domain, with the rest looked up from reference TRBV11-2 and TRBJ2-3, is EAGVAQSPRYKIIEKRQSVAFWCNPISGHATLYWYQQILGQGPKLLIQFQNNGVVDDSQLPKDRFSAERLKGVDSTLKIQPAKLEDSAVYLCASSSGSGGPNTQYFGPGTRLTVL.

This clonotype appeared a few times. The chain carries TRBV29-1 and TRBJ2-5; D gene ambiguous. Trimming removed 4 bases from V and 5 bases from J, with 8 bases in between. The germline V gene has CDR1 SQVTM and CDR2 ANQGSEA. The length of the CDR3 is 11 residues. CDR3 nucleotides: TGCAGCGTTGGGGAAGGGGAGACCCAGTACTTC. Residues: CSVGEGETQYF.

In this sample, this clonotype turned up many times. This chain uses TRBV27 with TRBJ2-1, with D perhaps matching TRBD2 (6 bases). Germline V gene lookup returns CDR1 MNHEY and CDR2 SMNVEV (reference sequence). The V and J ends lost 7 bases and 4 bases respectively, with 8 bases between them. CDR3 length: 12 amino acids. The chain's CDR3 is CASTGGYNEQFF. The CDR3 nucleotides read TGTGCCAGCACCGGGGGATACAATGAGCAGTTCTTC.

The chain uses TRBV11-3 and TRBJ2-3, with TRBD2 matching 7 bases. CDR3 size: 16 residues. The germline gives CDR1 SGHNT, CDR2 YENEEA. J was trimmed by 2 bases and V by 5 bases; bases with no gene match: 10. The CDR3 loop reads CASSPIIAGDTDTQYF. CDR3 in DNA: TGTGCCAGCAGCCCAATCATCGCGGGGGACACAGATACGCAGTATTTT.

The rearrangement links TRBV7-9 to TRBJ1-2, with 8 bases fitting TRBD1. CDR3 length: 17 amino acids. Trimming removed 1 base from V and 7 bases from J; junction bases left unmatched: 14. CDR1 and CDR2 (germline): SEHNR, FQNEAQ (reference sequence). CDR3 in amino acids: CASSLGLRTGTSSGYTF. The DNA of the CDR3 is TGTGCCAGCAGCTTAGGATTAAGGACAGGGACTTCCTCTGGCTACACCTTC.

The CDR3 bases are TGTGCCAGCTCACCACGAGGACAGGGGAACACCGGGGAGCTGTTTTTT. It specifies CASSPRGQGNTGELFF. The V gene is TRBV18, the J gene TRBJ2-2; 8 positions agree with TRBD1. Trimming took 1 base from V and 1 from J; bases not matched to a gene: 2. This CDR3 spans 16 amino acids. The germline CDR1 and CDR2 sequences are KGHSH and LQKENI.

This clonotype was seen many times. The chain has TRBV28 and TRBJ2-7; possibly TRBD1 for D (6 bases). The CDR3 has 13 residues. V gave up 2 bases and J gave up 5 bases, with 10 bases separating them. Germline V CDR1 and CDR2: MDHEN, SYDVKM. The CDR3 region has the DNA TGTGCCAGCAGTTTAGTACAGGGTAACGAGCAGTACGTC. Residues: CASSLVQGNEQYV.

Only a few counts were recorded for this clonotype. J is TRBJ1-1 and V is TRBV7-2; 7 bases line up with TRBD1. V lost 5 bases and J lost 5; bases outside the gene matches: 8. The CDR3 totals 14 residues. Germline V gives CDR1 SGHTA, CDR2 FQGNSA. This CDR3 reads CASSVRQGLTEAFF. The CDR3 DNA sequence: TGTGCCAGCAGCGTAAGACAGGGATTGACTGAAGCTTTCTTT.

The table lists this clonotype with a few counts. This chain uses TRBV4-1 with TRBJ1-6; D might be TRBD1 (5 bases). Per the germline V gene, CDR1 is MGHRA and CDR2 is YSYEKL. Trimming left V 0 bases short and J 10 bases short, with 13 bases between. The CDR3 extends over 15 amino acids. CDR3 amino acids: CASSQDPAGRSPLHF. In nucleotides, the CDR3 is TGCGCCAGCAGCCAAGATCCGGCAGGGAGGTCACCCCTCCACTTT.

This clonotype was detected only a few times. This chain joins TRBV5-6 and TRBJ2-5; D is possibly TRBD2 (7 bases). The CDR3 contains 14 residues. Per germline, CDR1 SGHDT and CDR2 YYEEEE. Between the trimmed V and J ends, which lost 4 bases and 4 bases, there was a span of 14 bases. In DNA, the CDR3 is TGTGCCAGCAGCCGGGCGGGGGCCCCAGAGACCCAGTACTTC. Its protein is CASSRAGAPETQYF.

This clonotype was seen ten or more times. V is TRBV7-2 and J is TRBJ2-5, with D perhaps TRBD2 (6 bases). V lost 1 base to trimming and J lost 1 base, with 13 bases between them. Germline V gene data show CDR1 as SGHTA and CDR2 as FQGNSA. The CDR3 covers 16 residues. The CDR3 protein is CASSLVAGNAQETQYF. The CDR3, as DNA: TGTGCCAGCAGCTTAGTGGCGGGGAACGCCCAAGAGACCCAGTACTTC.

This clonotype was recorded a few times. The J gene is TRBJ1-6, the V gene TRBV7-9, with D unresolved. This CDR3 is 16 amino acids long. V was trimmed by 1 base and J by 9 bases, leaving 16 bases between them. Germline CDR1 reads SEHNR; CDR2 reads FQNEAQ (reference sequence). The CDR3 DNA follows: TGTGCCAGCAGCTTAGAGGGCCCTATTAGCCGTTCACCCCTCCACTTT. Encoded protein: CASSLEGPISRSPLHF.

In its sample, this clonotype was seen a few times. CDR3 nucleotide sequence: TGTGCCAGCAGTTTATGGGTTGGGGGGGGGTCCCGGGAGCAGTACTTC. Translation gives CASSLWVGGGSREQYF. The chain couples TRBV12-3 or TRBV12-4 to TRBJ2-7; 7 bases match TRBD2. The CDR3 extends over 16 amino acids. The trim removed 2 bases at V and 7 bases at J, leaving 14 bases unmatched.

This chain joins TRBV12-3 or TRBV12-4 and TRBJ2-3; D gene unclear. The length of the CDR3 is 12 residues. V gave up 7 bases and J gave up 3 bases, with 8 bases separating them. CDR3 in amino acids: CASTDGTDTQYF. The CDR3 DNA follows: TGTGCCAGCACCGACGGAACAGATACGCAGTATTTT.

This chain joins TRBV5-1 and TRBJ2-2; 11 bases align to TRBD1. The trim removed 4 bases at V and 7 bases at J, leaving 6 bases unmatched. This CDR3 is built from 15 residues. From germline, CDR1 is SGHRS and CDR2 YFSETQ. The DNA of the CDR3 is TGCGCCAGCAGCCTAGGGGACAGGGGGATCGGGGAGCTGTTTTTT. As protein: CASSLGDRGIGELFF.

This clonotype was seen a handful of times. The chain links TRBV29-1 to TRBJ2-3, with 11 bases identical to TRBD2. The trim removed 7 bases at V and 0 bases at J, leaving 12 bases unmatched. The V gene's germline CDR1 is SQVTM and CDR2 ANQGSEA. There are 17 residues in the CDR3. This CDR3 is CSAWGPSGGKSTDTQYF. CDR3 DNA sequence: TGCAGCGCATGGGGACCTAGCGGGGGGAAGAGCACAGATACGCAGTATTTT.

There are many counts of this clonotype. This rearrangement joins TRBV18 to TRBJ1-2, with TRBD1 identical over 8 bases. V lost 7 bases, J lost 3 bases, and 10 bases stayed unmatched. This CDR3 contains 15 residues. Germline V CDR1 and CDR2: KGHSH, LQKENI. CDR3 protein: CASFSTGDGDYGYTF. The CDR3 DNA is TGTGCCAGCTTTTCGACAGGGGACGGCGACTATGGCTACACCTTC.

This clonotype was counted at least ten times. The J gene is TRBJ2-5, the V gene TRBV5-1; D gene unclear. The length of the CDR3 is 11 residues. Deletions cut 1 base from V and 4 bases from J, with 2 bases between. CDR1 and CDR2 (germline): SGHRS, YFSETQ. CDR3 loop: CASSLPETQYF. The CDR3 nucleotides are TGCGCCAGCAGCTTGCCAGAGACCCAGTACTTC.

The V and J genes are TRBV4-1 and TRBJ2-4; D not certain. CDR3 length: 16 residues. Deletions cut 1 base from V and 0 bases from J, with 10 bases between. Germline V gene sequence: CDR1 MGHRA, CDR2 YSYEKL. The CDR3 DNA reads TGCGCCAGCAGCCAAGGGACCCATGGAGCCAAAAACATTCAGTACTTC. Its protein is CASSQGTHGAKNIQYF.

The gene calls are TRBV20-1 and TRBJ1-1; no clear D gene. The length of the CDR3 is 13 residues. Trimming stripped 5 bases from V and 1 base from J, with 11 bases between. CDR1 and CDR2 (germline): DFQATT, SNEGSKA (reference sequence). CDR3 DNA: TGCAGTGCTCAGGACGGATGGAACACTGAAGCTTTCTTT. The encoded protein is CSAQDGWNTEAFF.

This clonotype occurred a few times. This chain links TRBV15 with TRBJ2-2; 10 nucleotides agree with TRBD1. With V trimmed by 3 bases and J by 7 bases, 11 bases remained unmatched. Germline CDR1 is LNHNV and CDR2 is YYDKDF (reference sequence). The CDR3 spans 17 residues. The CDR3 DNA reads TGTGCCACCAGCAGTGCCAGGACAGGGGGTATGGACGGGGAGCTGTTTTTT. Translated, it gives CATSSARTGGMDGELFF.

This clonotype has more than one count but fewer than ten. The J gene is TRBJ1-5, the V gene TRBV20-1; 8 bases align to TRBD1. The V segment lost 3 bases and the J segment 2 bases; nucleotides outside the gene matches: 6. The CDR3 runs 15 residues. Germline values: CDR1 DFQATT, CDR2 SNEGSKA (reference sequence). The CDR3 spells CSARTTGGGNQPQHF. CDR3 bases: TGCAGTGCTAGGACCACAGGGGGAGGCAATCAGCCCCAGCATTTT.

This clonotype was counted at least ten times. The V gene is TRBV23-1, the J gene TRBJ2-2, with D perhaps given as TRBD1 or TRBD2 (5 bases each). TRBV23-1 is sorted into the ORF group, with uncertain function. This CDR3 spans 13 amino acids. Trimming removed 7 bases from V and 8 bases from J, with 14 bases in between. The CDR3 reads CASTGLSVGELFF. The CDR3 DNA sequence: TGCGCCAGCACGGGGCTTAGTGTTGGGGAGCTGTTTTTT.

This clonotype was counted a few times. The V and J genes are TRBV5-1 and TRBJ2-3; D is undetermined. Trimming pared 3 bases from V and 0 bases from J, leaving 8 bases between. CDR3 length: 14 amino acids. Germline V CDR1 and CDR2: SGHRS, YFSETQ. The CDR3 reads CASSWSKSTDTQYF. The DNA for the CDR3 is TGCGCCAGCAGCTGGAGCAAAAGCACAGATACGCAGTATTTT.

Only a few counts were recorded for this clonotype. CDR3 loop: CSGGGSSLEQFF. The CDR3 DNA is TGCAGCGGTGGGGGCAGTTCCCTTGAGCAGTTCTTC. This chain links TRBV29-1 with TRBJ2-1, with D tentatively TRBD1 (6 bases). Germline V gene sequence: CDR1 SQVTM, CDR2 ANQGSEA. CDR3 length: 12 amino acids. Trimming took off 7 bases at V and 9 bases at J, with 16 bases between the two ends.